The 6 T cell receptor beta chains given below trace back to one sample, sequenced in a study of blood T cell repertoires in COVID-19. Assay: immunoSEQ multiplex PCR; the TCRdb copy retains only in-frame clones and omits some. The repertoire holds around 150,000 clones, approximately 90% seen once, with roughly 3% in the top ten. Sequences were obtained from peripheral blood. The receptors derive from a woman in her sixties or seventies with active COVID-19.

This chain links TRBV7-9 with TRBJ2-2, with D perhaps matching TRBD2 (7 bases). This CDR3 comprises 16 residues. Germline V lookup: CDR1 SEHNR, CDR2 FQNEAQ (reference sequence). V gave up 5 bases and J gave up 3 bases, with 16 bases separating them. For the CDR3, the DNA is TGTGCCAGCAGCCGGGGGCGGGGACTACACACCGGGGAGCTGTTTTTT. Translating gives CASSRGRGLHTGELFF.

J is TRBJ1-6 and V is TRBV6-5; D call uncertain. Germline V gives CDR1 MNHEY, CDR2 SVGAGI. This CDR3 contains 13 residues. V lost 1 base and J 7 bases, leaving 5 bases between the germline ends. The DNA of the CDR3 is TGTGCCAGCAGTTACTATCTGAATTCACCCCTCCACTTT. The encoded protein is CASSYYLNSPLHF.

V usage is TRBV2 and J usage is TRBJ2-7; 12 bases map to TRBD1. Trimming cost V 3 bases and J 7 bases; bases outside gene matches: 10. Germline CDR1 SNHLY, CDR2 FYNNEI. The CDR3 totals 16 residues. The CDR3 reads CASSDPPGQGASEQYF. CDR3 sequence (DNA): TGTGCCAGCAGTGACCCCCCGGGACAGGGGGCAAGTGAGCAGTACTTC.

The chain couples TRBV11-2 to TRBJ2-1; TRBD2 aligns across 7 bases. The V segment lost 0 bases and the J segment 4 bases; nucleotides outside the gene matches: 9. This CDR3 has 17 amino acids. Germline V CDR1 and CDR2: SGHAT, FQNNGV. CDR3 in amino acids: CASSLDSFGGGYNEQFF. Here the CDR3 DNA reads TGTGCCAGCAGCTTAGACTCTTTTGGCGGGGGTTACAATGAGCAGTTCTTC.

Only one count was recorded for this clone. V gene TRBV4-2 combines with J gene TRBJ1-3; no definite D call. The CDR3 extends over 16 amino acids. From germline, CDR1 is LGHNA and CDR2 YNFKEQ. The V gene lost 5 bases and the J gene lost 0 bases, with 14 bases spanning the gap. CDR3 sequence reads: CASSSRVTNSGNTIYF. The CDR3 coding sequence is TGTGCCAGCAGCTCCCGCGTCACCAACTCTGGAAACACCATATATTTT.

The chain combines TRBV5-1 with TRBJ2-7, with D possibly matching TRBD1 (6 bases). This CDR3 spans 19 amino acids. The germline V gene has CDR1 SGHRS and CDR2 YFSETQ. With 4 bases removed from V and 3 bases from J, the gap between germline ends came to 29 bases. As DNA, the CDR3 is TGCGCCAGCAGCCCAACCAGTGGTGGGGGCATTTTAGGTAGCTACGAGCAGTACTTC. Its translation is CASSPTSGGGILGSYEQYF.